This TCR beta chain was sequenced during a study of early T cells in non-severe SARS-CoV-2 infection. Study findings and constraints: The VDJdb matching leaned toward anti-spike CD8 responses and overlooked private and CD4 specificities.

From germline, CDR1 is SGHTA and CDR2 FQGNSA. V shed 4 bases, J shed 1 base, and the junction held 5 bases outside the gene matches. There are 15 residues in the CDR3. This clonotype occurred many times. The antigen remains unidentified. Attachment of unique molecular identifiers to individual cDNA molecules was performed. TCRdb reanalysed the 5' RACE reads using MiXCR and keeps one entry per CDR3 protein. The sample holds 45,000 to 55,000 distinct CDR3 sequences, under 7.5% seen once. V is TRBV7-2 and J is TRBJ2-7, with 9 bases that match TRBD1. The receptor's source is an adult who was a healthcare worker with PCR-confirmed SARS-CoV-2 infection or an uninfected control (not recorded which). Sequencing used whole blood. The CDR3 protein is CASSWGQGGSYEQYF. DNA of the CDR3: TGTGCCAGCAGCTGGGGACAGGGTGGATCCTACGAGCAGTACTTC. Complete variable domain (other parts from reference TRBV7-2 and TRBJ2-7): GAGVSQSPSNKVTEKGKDVELRCDPISGHTALYWYRQSLGQGLEFLIYFQGNSAPDKSGLPSDRFSAERTGGSVSTLTIQRTQQEDSAVYLCASSWGQGGSYEQYFGPGTRLTVT.